Below are 8 T cell receptor beta chains sequenced from a single sample in a study of cytomegalovirus exposure and HLA in healthy donors. The PCR employed 60 Vbeta primers together with 13 Jbeta primers. TCRdb's copy holds only in-frame clones and misses some; the assay was immunoSEQ multiplex PCR. This table has 100,000 to 150,000 clones, about 85% appearing once. Sequencing was performed on PBMCs. These receptors were taken from a man younger than 30 in good health and CMV-seropositive.

The chain couples TRBV25-1 to TRBJ1-3, with D perhaps matching TRBD1 (6 bases). From germline, CDR1 is MGHDK and CDR2 SYGVNS. CDR3 length equals 16 residues. Trimming removed 4 bases from V and 1 base from J, with 14 bases in between. The CDR3: CASSASGTTSGNTIYF. For the CDR3, the DNA is TGTGCCAGCAGTGCTTCCGGGACAACTTCTGGAAACACCATATATTTT.

This clone has only one observation. This sequence joins TRBV7-9 and TRBJ1-6, with D uncertain. CDR3 size: 14 residues. Trimming pared 0 bases from V and 8 bases from J, leaving 8 bases between. Germline V gene sequence: CDR1 SEHNR, CDR2 FQNEAQ (reference sequence). The CDR3 DNA reads TGTGCCAGCAGCTTAGCTTTCTCTCATTCACCCCTCCACTTT. Its protein product is CASSLAFSHSPLHF.

The V and J genes are TRBV7-2 and TRBJ1-6, with D unclear. V lost 6 bases and J 7 bases, leaving 13 bases between the germline ends. Germline CDR1 reads SGHTA; CDR2 reads FQGNSA. The CDR3 extends over 14 amino acids. The DNA of the CDR3 is TGTGCCAGCAGATACGAGGCGGGGAATTCACCCCTCCACTTT. Protein product: CASRYEAGNSPLHF. Complete variable domain (other parts from reference TRBV7-2 and TRBJ1-6): GAGVSQSPSNKVTEKGKDVELRCDPISGHTALYWYRQSLGQGLEFLIYFQGNSAPDKSGLPSDRFSAERTGGSVSTLTIQRTQQEDSAVYLCASRYEAGNSPLHFGNGTRLTVT.

The CDR3 DNA sequence: TGTGCCAGCAGCCGGTCCCGCGAGGCAGGGGACGGCTATGGCTACACCTTC. Translated, it gives CASSRSREAGDGYGYTF. The rearrangement uses TRBV5-4 and TRBJ1-2, with D tentatively TRBD1 (6 bases). The CDR3 length is 17 residues. The V gene's germline CDR1 is SGHNT and CDR2 YYREEE (reference sequence). Between the trimmed V and J ends, which lost 4 bases and 4 bases, there was a span of 23 bases.

The chain couples TRBV10-3 to TRBJ1-1, with 7 bases matching TRBD1. The germline V gene has CDR1 ENHRY and CDR2 SYGVKD. V shed 4 bases, J shed 6 bases, and the junction held 5 bases outside the gene matches. The CDR3 has 13 residues. DNA for the CDR3: TGTGCCATCAGTGGACAGGGTTACGCTGAAGCTTTCTTT. Amino acids: CAISGQGYAEAFF.

The chain employs TRBV2 and TRBJ2-7; TRBD1 matches at 7 bases. Trimming cost V 6 bases and J 3 bases; bases outside gene matches: 8. CDR3 length: 14 amino acids. CDR1 and CDR2 from the germline V gene are SNHLY and FYNNEI. This CDR3 is CASSGQDSYYEQYF. CDR3 DNA: TGTGCCAGCAGCGGACAGGACTCATACTACGAGCAGTACTTC.

This clone was seen a handful of times. The chain joins TRBV30 to TRBJ1-6; 9 bases fit TRBD1. V shed 4 bases and J 4 bases; nucleotides not matched to a gene: 5. Germline CDR1 reads GTSNPN; CDR2 reads SVGIG (reference sequence). The CDR3 runs 15 residues. In DNA, the CDR3 is TGTGCCTGGACTGCGACAGGGGGTTATAATTCACCCCTCCACTTT. Protein: CAWTATGGYNSPLHF.

The chain couples TRBV18 to TRBJ2-7; no reliable D call. The length of the CDR3 is 12 residues. Germline values: CDR1 KGHSH, CDR2 LQKENI. Trimming stripped 5 bases from V and 2 bases from J, with 7 bases between. As DNA, the CDR3 is TGTGCCAGCTCATCAGTAACCTACGAGCAGTACTTC. Translated, it gives CASSSVTYEQYF.